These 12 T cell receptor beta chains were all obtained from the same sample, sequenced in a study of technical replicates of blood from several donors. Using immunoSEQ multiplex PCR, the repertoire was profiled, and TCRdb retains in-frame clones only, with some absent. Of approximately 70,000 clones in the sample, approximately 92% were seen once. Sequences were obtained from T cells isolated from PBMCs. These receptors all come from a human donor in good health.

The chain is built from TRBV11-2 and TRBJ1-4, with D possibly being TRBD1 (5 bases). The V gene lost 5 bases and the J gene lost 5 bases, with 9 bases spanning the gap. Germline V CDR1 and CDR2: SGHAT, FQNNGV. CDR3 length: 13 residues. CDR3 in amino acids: CASSEQVNEKLFF. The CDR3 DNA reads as TGTGCCAGCAGCGAACAGGTGAATGAAAAACTGTTTTTT.

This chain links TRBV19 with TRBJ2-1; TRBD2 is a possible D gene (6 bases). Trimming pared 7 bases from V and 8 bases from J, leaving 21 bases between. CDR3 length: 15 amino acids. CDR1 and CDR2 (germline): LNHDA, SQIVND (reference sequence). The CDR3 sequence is CASKIIGEEVHEQFF. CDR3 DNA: TGTGCCAGTAAGATTATAGGGGAGGAGGTCCATGAGCAGTTCTTC.

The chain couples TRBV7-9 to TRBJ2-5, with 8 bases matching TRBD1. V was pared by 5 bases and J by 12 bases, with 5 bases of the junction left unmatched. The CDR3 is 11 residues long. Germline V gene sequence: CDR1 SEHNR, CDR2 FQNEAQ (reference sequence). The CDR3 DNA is TGTGCCAGCAGCCCAGGACAGGGAGAGTACTTC. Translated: CASSPGQGEYF. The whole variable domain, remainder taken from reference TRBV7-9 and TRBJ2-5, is DTGVSQNPRHKITKRGQNVTFRCDPISEHNRLYWYRQTLGQGPEFLTYFQNEAQLEKSRLLSDRFSAERPKGSFSTLEIQRTEQGDSAMYLCASSPGQGEYFGPGTRLLVL.

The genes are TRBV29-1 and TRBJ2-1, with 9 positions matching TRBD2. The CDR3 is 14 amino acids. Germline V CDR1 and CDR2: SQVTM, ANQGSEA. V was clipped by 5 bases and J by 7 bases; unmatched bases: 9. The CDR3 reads CSVLAGVYTNEQFF. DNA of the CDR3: TGCAGCGTTTTAGCGGGAGTTTATACGAATGAGCAGTTCTTC.

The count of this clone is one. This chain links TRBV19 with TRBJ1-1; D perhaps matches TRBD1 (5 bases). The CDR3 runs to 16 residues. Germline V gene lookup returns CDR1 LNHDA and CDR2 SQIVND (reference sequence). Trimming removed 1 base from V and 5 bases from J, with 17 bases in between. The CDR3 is CASSIALDTSWTEAFF. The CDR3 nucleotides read TGTGCCAGTAGTATAGCGTTGGACACCAGTTGGACTGAAGCTTTCTTT. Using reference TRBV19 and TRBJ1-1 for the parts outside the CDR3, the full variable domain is DGGITQSPKYLFRKEGQNVTLSCEQNLNHDAMYWYRQDPGQGLRLIYYSQIVNDFQKGDIAEGYSVSREKKESFPLTVTSAQKNPTAFYLCASSIALDTSWTEAFFGQGTRLTVV.

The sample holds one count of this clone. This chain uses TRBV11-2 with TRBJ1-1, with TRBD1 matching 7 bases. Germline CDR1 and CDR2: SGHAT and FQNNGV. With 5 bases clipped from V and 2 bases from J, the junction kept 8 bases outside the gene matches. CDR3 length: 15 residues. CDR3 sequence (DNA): TGTGCCAGCAGCATATACAGGGGTGGCAACACTGAAGCTTTCTTT. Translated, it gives CASSIYRGGNTEAFF.

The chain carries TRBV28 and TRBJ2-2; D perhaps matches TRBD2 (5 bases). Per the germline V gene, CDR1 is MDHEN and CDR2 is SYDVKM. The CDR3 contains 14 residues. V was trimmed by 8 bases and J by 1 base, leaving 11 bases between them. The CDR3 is CASGWAGNTGELFF. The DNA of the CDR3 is TGTGCCAGCGGTTGGGCGGGGAACACCGGGGAGCTGTTTTTT. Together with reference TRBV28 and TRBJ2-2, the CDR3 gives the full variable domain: DVKVTQSSRYLVKRTGEKVFLECVQDMDHENMFWYRQDPGLGLRLIYFSYDVKMKEKGDIPEGYSVSREKKERFSLILESASTNQTSMYLCASGWAGNTGELFFGEGSRLTVL.

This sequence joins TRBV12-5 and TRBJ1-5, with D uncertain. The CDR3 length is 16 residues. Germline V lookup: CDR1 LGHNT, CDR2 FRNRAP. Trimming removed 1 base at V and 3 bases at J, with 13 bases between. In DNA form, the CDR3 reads TGTGCTAGTGGTTTGGCGACCGGGATCTACAATCAGCCCCAGCATTTT. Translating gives CASGLATGIYNQPQHF.

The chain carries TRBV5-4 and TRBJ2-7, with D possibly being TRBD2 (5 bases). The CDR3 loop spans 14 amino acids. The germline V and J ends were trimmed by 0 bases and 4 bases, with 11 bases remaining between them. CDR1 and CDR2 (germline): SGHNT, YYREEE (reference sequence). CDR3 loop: CASSLDRGRYEQYF. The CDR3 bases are TGTGCCAGCAGCTTGGATCGGGGTAGGTACGAGCAGTACTTC.

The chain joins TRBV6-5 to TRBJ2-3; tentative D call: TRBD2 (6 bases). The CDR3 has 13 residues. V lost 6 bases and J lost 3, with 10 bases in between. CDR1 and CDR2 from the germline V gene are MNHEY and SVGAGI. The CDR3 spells CASSPGTTDTQYF. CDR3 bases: TGTGCCAGCAGCCCCGGGACTACAGATACGCAGTATTTT.

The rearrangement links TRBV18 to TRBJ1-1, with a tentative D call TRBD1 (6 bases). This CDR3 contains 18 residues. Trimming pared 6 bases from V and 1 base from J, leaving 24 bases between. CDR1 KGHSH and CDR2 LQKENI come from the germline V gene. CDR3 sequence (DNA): TGTGCCAGCTCCCACTCCAAACAGGGTATTGGCAGGAACACTGAAGCTTTCTTT. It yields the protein CASSHSKQGIGRNTEAFF.

The chain's CDR3 is CASRRSPSSYEQYF. CDR3 in DNA: TGTGCCAGCCGGAGAAGTCCCTCCTCCTACGAGCAGTACTTC. The chain uses TRBV27 and TRBJ2-7, with D unresolved. Germline V lookup: CDR1 MNHEY, CDR2 SMNVEV (reference sequence). The CDR3 runs 14 residues. V lost 8 bases and J 0 bases, leaving 14 bases between the germline ends.